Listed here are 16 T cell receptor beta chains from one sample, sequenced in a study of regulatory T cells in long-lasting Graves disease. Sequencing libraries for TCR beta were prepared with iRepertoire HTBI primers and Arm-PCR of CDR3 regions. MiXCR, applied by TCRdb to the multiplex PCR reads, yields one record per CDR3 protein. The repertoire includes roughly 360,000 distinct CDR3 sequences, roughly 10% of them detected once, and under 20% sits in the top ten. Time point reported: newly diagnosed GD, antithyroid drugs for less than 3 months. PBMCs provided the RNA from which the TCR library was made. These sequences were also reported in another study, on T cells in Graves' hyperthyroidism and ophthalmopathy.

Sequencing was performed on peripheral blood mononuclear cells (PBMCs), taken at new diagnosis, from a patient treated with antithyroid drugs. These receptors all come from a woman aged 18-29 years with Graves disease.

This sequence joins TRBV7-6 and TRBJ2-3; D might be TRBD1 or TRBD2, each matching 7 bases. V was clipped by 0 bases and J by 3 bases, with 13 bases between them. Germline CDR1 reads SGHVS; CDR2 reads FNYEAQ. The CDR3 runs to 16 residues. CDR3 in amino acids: CASSLAGGTATDTQYF. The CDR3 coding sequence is TGTGCCAGCAGCTTAGCGGGGGGGACAGCAACAGATACGCAGTATTTT.

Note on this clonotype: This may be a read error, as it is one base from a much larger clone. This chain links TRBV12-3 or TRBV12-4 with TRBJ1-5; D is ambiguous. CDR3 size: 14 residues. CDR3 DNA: TGTGCCAGCAGTTTAGTAGGGAGAAATCTACCCCTGCATTTT. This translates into CASSLVGRNLPLHF.

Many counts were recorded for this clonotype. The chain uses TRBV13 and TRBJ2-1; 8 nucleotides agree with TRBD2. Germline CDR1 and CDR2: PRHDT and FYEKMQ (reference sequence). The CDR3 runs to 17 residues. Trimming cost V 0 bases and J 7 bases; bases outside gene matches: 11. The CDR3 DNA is TGTGCCAGCAGCTTAGGATCGTCGCGGGGGGCCCTGAATGAGCAGTTCTTC. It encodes CASSLGSSRGALNEQFF.

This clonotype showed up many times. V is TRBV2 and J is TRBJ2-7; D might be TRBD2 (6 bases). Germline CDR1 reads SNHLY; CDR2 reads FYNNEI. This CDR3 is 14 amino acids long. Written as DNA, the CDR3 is TGTGCCAGCACTGAATGGGGGGAATCCTACGAGCAGTACGTC. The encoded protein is CASTEWGESYEQYV.

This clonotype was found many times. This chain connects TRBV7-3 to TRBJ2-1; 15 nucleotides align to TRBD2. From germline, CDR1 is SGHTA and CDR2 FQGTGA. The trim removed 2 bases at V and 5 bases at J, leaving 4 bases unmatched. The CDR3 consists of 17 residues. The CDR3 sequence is CASSLPRTSGRDNEQFF. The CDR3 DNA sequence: TGTGCCAGCAGCTTACCCCGGACTAGCGGGAGGGACAATGAGCAGTTCTTC.

The CDR3 DNA reads TGTGCCATCAGTGTACAGGGAGCTGGTGGCTACACCTTC. Its protein product is CAISVQGAGGYTF. V and J are TRBV10-3 and TRBJ1-2; possibly TRBD1 for D (6 bases). The CDR3 totals 13 residues. Germline assignment: CDR1 ENHRY and CDR2 SYGVKD. The V and J ends lost 4 bases and 7 bases respectively, with 13 bases between them.

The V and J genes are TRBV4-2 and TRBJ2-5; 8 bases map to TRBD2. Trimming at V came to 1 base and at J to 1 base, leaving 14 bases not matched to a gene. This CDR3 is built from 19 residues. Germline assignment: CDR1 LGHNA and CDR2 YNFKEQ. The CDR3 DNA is TGTGCCAGCAGCCAAGTAATGGTGTCGAGCGGGGGCCCCCAAGAGACCCAGTACTTC. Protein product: CASSQVMVSSGGPQETQYF.

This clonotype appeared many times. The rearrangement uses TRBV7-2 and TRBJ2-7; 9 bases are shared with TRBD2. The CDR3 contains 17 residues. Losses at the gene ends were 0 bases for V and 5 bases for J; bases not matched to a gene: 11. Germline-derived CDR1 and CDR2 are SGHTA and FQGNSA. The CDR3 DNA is TGTGCCAGCAGCTTAGCCCTCCAGGGCGGGAGGGCCCACGAGCAGTACTTC. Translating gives CASSLALQGGRAHEQYF. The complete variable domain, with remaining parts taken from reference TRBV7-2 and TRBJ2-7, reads GAGVSQSPSNKVTEKGKDVELRCDPISGHTALYWYRQSLGQGLEFLIYFQGNSAPDKSGLPSDRFSAERTGGSVSTLTIQRTQQEDSAVYLCASSLALQGGRAHEQYFGPGTRLTVT.

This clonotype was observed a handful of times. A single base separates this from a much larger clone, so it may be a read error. This CDR3 is CASSLVQQGTQYF. The CDR3 DNA is TGTGCCAGCAGCTTAGTACAGCAAGGGACCCAGTACTTC. The V call is TRBV11-2, the J call TRBJ2-1; D gene unclear. The J call may be faulty, since TRBJ2-5 better matches the DNA end. The CDR3 extends over 13 amino acids. Germline CDR1 and CDR2: SGHAT and FQNNGV.

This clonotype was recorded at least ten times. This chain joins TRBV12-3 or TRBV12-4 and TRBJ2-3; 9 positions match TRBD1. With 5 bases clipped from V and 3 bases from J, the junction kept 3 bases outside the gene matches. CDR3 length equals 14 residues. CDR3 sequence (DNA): TGTGCCAGCAGTACAGGGGGCAGGACAGATACGCAGTATTTT. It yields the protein CASSTGGRTDTQYF.

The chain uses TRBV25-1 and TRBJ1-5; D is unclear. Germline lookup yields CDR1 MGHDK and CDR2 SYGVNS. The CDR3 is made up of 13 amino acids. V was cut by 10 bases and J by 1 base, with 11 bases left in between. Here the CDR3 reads CATSVGSNQPQHF. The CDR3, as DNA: TGTGCCACCTCGGTAGGGAGCAATCAGCCCCAGCATTTT.

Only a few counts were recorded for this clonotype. CDR3 sequence: CASSRHTGELFF. For the CDR3, the DNA is TGTGCCAGCAGTCGTCACACCGGGGAGCTGTTTTTT. The chain links TRBV6-1 to TRBJ2-2; D call uncertain. There are 12 residues in the CDR3. CDR1 and CDR2 from the germline V gene are MNHNS and SASEGT. The ends were cut back, 5 bases at V and 3 bases at J, with 4 bases in the middle.

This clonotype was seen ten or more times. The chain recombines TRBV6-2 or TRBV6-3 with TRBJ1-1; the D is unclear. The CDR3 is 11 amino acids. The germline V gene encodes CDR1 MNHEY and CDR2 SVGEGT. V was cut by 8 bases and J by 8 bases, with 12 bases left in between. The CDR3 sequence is CASGRTVEAFF. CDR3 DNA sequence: TGTGCCAGCGGACGCACGGTAGAAGCTTTCTTT.

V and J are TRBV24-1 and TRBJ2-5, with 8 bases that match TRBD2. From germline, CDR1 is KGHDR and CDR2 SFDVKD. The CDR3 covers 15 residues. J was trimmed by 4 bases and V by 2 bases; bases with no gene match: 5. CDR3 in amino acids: CATSDSAGGPETQYF. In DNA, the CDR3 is TGTGCCACCAGTGATTCTGCGGGGGGCCCAGAGACCCAGTACTTC.

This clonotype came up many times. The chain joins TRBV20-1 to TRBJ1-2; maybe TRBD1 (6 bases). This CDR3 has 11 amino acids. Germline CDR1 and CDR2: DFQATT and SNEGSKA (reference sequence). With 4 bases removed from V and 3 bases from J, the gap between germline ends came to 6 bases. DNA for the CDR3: TGCAGTGCTAACAGGGACTATGGCTACACCTTC. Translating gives CSANRDYGYTF.

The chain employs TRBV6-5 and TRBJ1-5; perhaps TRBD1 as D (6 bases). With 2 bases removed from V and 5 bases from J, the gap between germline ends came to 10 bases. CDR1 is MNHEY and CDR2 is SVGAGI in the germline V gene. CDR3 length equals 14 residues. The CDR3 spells CASSYTGRDQPQHF. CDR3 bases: TGTGCCAGCAGTTACACAGGGAGGGATCAGCCCCAGCATTTT.